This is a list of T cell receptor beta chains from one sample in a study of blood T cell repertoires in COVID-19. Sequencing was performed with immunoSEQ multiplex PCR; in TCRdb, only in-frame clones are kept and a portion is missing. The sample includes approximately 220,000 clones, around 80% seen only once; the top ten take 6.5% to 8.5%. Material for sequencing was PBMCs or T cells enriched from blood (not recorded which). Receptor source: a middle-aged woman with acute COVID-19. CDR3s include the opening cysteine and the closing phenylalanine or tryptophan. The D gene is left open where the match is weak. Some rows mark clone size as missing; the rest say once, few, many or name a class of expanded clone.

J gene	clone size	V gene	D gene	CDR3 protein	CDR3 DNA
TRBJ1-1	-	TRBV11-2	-	CASSQLQNTEAFF	TGTGCCAGCAGCCAACTACAGAACACTGAAGCTTTCTTT
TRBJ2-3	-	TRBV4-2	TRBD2	CASSQVNPAGGKGSTDTQYF	TGTGCCAGCAGCCAAGTGAATCCAGCGGGAGGAAAAGGGAGCACAGATACGCAGTATTTT
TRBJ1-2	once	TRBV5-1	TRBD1	CASSQGARNYGYTF	TGCGCCAGCAGCCAGGGGGCACGGAACTATGGCTACACCTTC
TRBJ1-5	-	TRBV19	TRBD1	CAAHRTGREQPQHF	TGTGCCGCCCACAGGACAGGCCGGGAGCAGCCCCAGCATTTT
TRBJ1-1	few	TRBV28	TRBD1	CASSFRQTGSTEAFF	TGTGCCAGCAGTTTTCGTCAGACAGGGAGCACTGAAGCTTTCTTT
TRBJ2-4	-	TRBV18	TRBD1	CASSPLRGQGENIQYF	TGTGCCAGCTCACCATTGAGGGGACAGGGGGAAAACATTCAGTACTTC
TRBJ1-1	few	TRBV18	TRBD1	CASSPQPQGANTEAFF	TGTGCCAGCTCACCACAGCCTCAGGGGGCAAACACTGAAGCTTTCTTT
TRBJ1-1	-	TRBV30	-	CAWSVLRGAAAFF	TGTGCCTGGAGTGTACTGCGGGGGGCAGCAGCTTTCTTT
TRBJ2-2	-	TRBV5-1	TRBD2	CASSPPGRANTGELFF	TGCGCCAGCAGCCCGCCGGGGAGGGCGAACACCGGGGAGCTGTTTTTT
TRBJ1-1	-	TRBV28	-	CASSFFGGKNTEAFF	TGTGCCAGCAGTTTCTTTGGAGGGAAGAACACTGAAGCTTTCTTT
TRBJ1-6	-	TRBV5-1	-	CASSFIRDSSSYNSPLHF	TGCGCCAGCAGCTTCATTCGGGACTCCAGCTCCTATAATTCACCCCTCCACTTT
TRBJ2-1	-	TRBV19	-	CASRRTTSNEQFF	TGTGCCAGTAGGAGGACTACCTCCAATGAGCAGTTCTTC
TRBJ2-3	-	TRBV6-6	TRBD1	CASSQGQSTDTQYF	TGTGCCAGCAGCCAGGGACAGAGCACAGATACGCAGTATTTT
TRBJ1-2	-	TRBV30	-	CAWTLGGGLTTGYTF	TGTGCCTGGACCCTCGGGGGGGGACTTACCACCGGCTACACCTTC
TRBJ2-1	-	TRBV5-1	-	CASSLTQGFSRSEQFF	TGCGCCAGCAGCTTGACACAGGGATTTAGTCGGAGTGAGCAGTTCTTC
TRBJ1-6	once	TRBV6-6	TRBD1	CASRGTTGNNSPLHF	TGTGCCAGCAGGGGAACGACAGGGAATAATTCACCCCTCCACTTT
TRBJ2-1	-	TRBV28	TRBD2	CASRGGTSHIYNEQFF	TGTGCCAGCAGGGGAGGGACTAGCCACATATACAATGAGCAGTTCTTC
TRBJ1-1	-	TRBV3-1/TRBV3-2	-	CASSPYGGERAGAEAFF	TGTGCCAGCAGCCCCTACGGGGGGGAAAGGGCTGGAGCTGAAGCTTTCTTT
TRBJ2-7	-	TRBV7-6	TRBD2	CASSLVGFTSGGSSYEQYF	TGTGCCAGCAGCTTAGTTGGGTTTACGAGCGGGGGGAGCTCCTACGAGCAGTACTTC
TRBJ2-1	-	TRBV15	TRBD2	CATSSKTSGGADEQFF	TGTGCCACCAGCAGCAAGACTAGCGGGGGGGCTGATGAGCAGTTCTTC
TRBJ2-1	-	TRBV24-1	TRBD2	CATSRLAGANYNEQFF	TGTGCCACCAGCCGACTAGCGGGGGCCAACTACAATGAGCAGTTCTTC
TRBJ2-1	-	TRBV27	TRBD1	CASSLYSPGTGAYNEQFF	TGTGCCAGCAGTTTATATAGCCCCGGGACAGGGGCTTACAATGAGCAGTTCTTC
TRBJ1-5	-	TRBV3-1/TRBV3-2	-	CASSPSLNSNQPQHF	TGTGCCAGCAGCCCCTCACTAAATAGCAATCAGCCCCAGCATTTT
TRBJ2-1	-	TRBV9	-	CASSASTRDNEQFF	TGTGCCAGCAGTGCCTCGACTAGGGACAATGAGCAGTTCTTC
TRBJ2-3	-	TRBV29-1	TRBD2	CSVAGLAEAQDTQYF	TGCAGCGTCGCCGGACTAGCGGAAGCCCAGGATACGCAGTATTTT
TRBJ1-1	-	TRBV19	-	CASSIDQGTGTEAFF	TGTGCCAGTAGTATAGATCAGGGGACGGGGACTGAAGCTTTCTTT
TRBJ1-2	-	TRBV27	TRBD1	CASSRTGNYGYTF	TGTGCCAGCAGCCGGACAGGGAACTATGGCTACACCTTC
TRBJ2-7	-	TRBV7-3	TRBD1	CASSPGPGQGSYEQYF	TGTGCCAGCAGCCCTGGACCGGGACAGGGATCCTACGAGCAGTACTTC
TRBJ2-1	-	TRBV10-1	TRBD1	CASSGSDRGLYNEQFF	TGCGCCAGCAGTGGGTCGGACAGGGGATTATACAATGAGCAGTTCTTC
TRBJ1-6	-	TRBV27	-	CASSLRGRSSYNSPLHF	TGTGCCAGCAGTTTGCGGGGCAGAAGCTCCTATAATTCACCCCTCCACTTT